The 16 T cell receptor beta chains below were found in one sample sequenced in a study of shared clonotypes between healthy human individuals. Sequencing used immunoSEQ multiplex PCR; TCRdb keeps in-frame clones, though not all of them. This sample has 1,400,000 or so clones, with 97% to 99% found just once. The sample taken for sequencing was naive CD4+ T cells sorted from blood. Indicated subset: CD45RA+ positively selected. The receptors derive from a man younger than 45 in good health.

To note about this clone: The junction departs from germline at one end; a sequencing error may be responsible. Other DNA sequences in this sample translate to the same CDR3. The chain combines TRBV5-1 with TRBJ2-6; D is ambiguous. Germline V gene data show CDR1 as SGHRS and CDR2 as YFSETQ. This CDR3 contains 14 residues. This CDR3 reads CASSLGSGANVLTF. The DNA of the CDR3 is TGCGCCAGCAGTTTGGGATCAGGGGCCAACGTCCTGACTTTC. The complete variable domain, with remaining parts taken from reference TRBV5-1 and TRBJ2-6, reads KAGVTQTPRYLIKTRGQQVTLSCSPISGHRSVSWYQQTPGQGLQFLFEYFSETQRNKGNFPGRFSGRQFSNSRSEMNVSTLELGDSALYLCASSLGSGANVLTFGAGSRLTVL.

This clone was seen only once. The genes are TRBV6-6 and TRBJ2-2; D not certain. The CDR3 is 11 amino acids. CDR1 and CDR2 (germline): MNHNY, SVGAGI (reference sequence). V was cut by 2 bases and J by 6 bases, with 1 base left in between. The CDR3 spells CASSYAGELFF. CDR3 DNA sequence: TGTGCCAGCAGTTACGCCGGGGAGCTGTTTTTT.

The chain carries TRBV7-3 and TRBJ2-2, with D possibly being TRBD2 (5 bases). This CDR3 is built from 15 residues. Germline loops: CDR1 SGHTA, CDR2 FQGTGA. Trimming removed 9 bases from V and 2 bases from J, with 16 bases in between. The CDR3 spells CASRAGPFNTGELFF. The CDR3 DNA reads as TGTGCCAGTAGGGCGGGTCCTTTCAACACCGGGGAGCTGTTTTTT.

The CDR3, as DNA: TGTGCCACCAGCAGTGGGTCCTACGAGCAGTACTTC. Translating it yields CATSSGSYEQYF. This chain joins TRBV15 and TRBJ2-7, with D hard to call. The CDR3 contains 12 residues. The germline gives CDR1 LNHNV, CDR2 YYDKDF (reference sequence). V dropped 3 bases and J dropped 1 base, with 4 bases sitting between them.

The chain employs TRBV27 and TRBJ1-1, with D maybe TRBD1 (5 bases). CDR1 MNHEY and CDR2 SMNVEV come from the germline V gene (reference sequence). V lost 4 bases and J lost 8, with 20 bases in between. The CDR3 has 15 residues. The CDR3 region has the DNA TGTGCCAGCAGTTCGAGCTATGGGACCAGCGGGGAAGCTTTCTTT. Translation gives CASSSSYGTSGEAFF.

The chain links TRBV10-3 to TRBJ2-6; D is perhaps TRBD1 (6 bases). CDR1 and CDR2 (germline): ENHRY, SYGVKD. V was shortened by 5 bases and J by 1 base, with 12 bases between the two germline ends. This CDR3 comprises 16 residues. The CDR3 protein is CAISRQAASGANVLTF. CDR3 nucleotide sequence: TGTGCCATCAGTCGACAGGCTGCTTCTGGGGCCAACGTCCTGACTTTC.

The CDR3 protein is CASSLESGRSSYEQYF. The CDR3 region has the DNA TGTGCCAGCAGCCTTGAGAGCGGGAGAAGCTCCTACGAGCAGTACTTC. The gene calls are TRBV5-8 and TRBJ2-7, with TRBD2 identical over 8 bases. V trimming: 4 bases; J trimming: 0 bases; junction bases outside the gene matches: 9. Germline V gives CDR1 SGHTS, CDR2 YDEGEE. The CDR3 is 16 residues long.

This chain links TRBV6-5 with TRBJ2-1; D is uncertain. CDR1 is MNHEY, CDR2 SVGAGI, per germline. Deletions cut 2 bases from V and 10 bases from J, with 9 bases between. CDR3 size: 12 residues. CDR3: CASSYEDGEQFF. The CDR3 DNA reads as TGTGCCAGCAGTTACGAGGACGGAGAGCAGTTCTTC.

This clone occurred once. The chain recombines TRBV6-6 with TRBJ2-4; possible D gene TRBD2, 5 bases. V dropped 8 bases and J dropped 7 bases, with 18 bases sitting between them. Per the germline V gene, CDR1 is MNHNY and CDR2 is SVGAGI (reference sequence). This CDR3 has 14 amino acids. CDR3 residues: CASRPPAPGNIQYF. The CDR3 DNA reads as TGTGCCAGCCGGCCTCCAGCGCCGGGGAACATTCAGTACTTC.

The chain has TRBV5-4 and TRBJ2-2, with 7 positions matching TRBD2. This CDR3 has 15 amino acids. J was trimmed by 5 bases and V by 3 bases; bases with no gene match: 7. CDR1 is SGHNT, CDR2 YYREEE, per germline (reference sequence). The CDR3 reads CASSSRGGRTGELFF. CDR3 nucleotide sequence: TGTGCCAGCAGCTCTAGGGGAGGGAGGACCGGGGAGCTGTTTTTT.

V usage is TRBV10-2 and J usage is TRBJ1-2; no clear D. Germline CDR1 reads WSHSY; CDR2 reads SAAADI. Between the trimmed V and J ends, which lost 10 bases and 3 bases, there was a span of 18 bases. The length of the CDR3 is 14 residues. The CDR3 loop is CATGSRGSHYGYTF. The DNA of the CDR3 is TGCGCCACCGGTAGTAGAGGGTCCCACTATGGCTACACCTTC.

J is TRBJ1-1 and V is TRBV28, with a possible D match to TRBD1 (6 bases). The CDR3 sequence is 13 residues long. CDR1 and CDR2 from the germline V gene are MDHEN and SYDVKM. V was clipped by 7 bases and J by 0 bases, with 9 bases between them. The CDR3 DNA is TGTGCCAGCACCAACAGGGTGAACACTGAAGCTTTCTTT. This gives the protein CASTNRVNTEAFF.

This chain joins TRBV25-1 and TRBJ1-1, with TRBD1 as a possible D gene (6 bases). The CDR3 has 15 amino acids. CDR1 is MGHDK, CDR2 SYGVNS, per germline. Trimming pared 5 bases from V and 10 bases from J, leaving 23 bases between. The CDR3 loop is CASSTRTAITRGAFF. The CDR3 DNA reads TGTGCCAGCAGTACTCGGACAGCGATAACTAGAGGAGCTTTCTTT.

The V gene is TRBV30, the J gene TRBJ2-1; 12 bases line up with TRBD2. The germline V gene has CDR1 GTSNPN and CDR2 SVGIG (reference sequence). The CDR3 loop spans 16 amino acids. V shed 2 bases and J 8 bases; nucleotides not matched to a gene: 10. CDR3 in DNA: TGTGCCTGGAGTCCCCCGCTAGCGGGAGGGATCGATGAGCAGTTCTTC. Encoded protein: CAWSPPLAGGIDEQFF.

J is TRBJ1-2 and V is TRBV30; D uncertain. The germline V gene has CDR1 GTSNPN and CDR2 SVGIG (reference sequence). There are 14 residues in the CDR3. Between the trimmed V and J ends, which lost 3 bases and 3 bases, there was a span of 14 bases. CDR3 nucleotides: TGTGCCTGGAGAAGTCGTCCGCGAGACTATGGCTACACCTTC. Its protein is CAWRSRPRDYGYTF.

The chain combines TRBV28 with TRBJ1-1; 10 bases are shared with TRBD1. This CDR3 contains 16 residues. The V gene's germline CDR1 is MDHEN and CDR2 SYDVKM. Trimming at V came to 6 bases and at J to 1 base, leaving 8 bases not matched to a gene. The CDR3: CASSIRTGGSNTEAFF. CDR3 sequence (DNA): TGTGCCAGCAGCATACGGACAGGGGGTTCGAACACTGAAGCTTTCTTT.